This passage covers 5 T cell receptor beta chains from one sample sequenced in a study of cytomegalovirus exposure and HLA in healthy donors. Libraries were prepared by immunoSEQ multiplex PCR; TCRdb keeps only in-frame clonotypes and omits some of them. The sample records around 160,000 clones, 88% being singletons. The sequenced material came from PBMCs. The receptors originated from a man aged 18 to 35 in good health and CMV-seronegative.

The chain carries TRBV13 and TRBJ2-1; 10 bases are shared with TRBD2. V shed 8 bases, J shed 0 bases, and the junction held 13 bases outside the gene matches. Germline V gene data show CDR1 as PRHDT and CDR2 as FYEKMQ (reference sequence). The CDR3 totals 18 residues. Written as DNA, the CDR3 is TGTGCCAGCGCCACTAGGGGAGCGGGGGGGCTCTCCTACAATGAGCAGTTCTTC. Protein sequence: CASATRGAGGLSYNEQFF.

This chain connects TRBV11-2 to TRBJ2-7; 7 nucleotides align to TRBD1. Germline V gene sequence: CDR1 SGHAT, CDR2 FQNNGV. The CDR3 extends over 15 amino acids. With 4 bases clipped from V and 5 bases from J, the junction kept 11 bases outside the gene matches. This CDR3 is CASSSGTAAIHEQYF. The CDR3 region has the DNA TGTGCCAGCAGCTCTGGGACAGCGGCCATCCACGAGCAGTACTTC.

This chain links TRBV27 with TRBJ1-1; D possibly corresponds to TRBD1 (5 bases). The CDR3 is 15 amino acids. Germline assignment: CDR1 MNHEY and CDR2 SMNVEV (reference sequence). V was cut by 4 bases and J by 1 base, with 13 bases left in between. CDR3 sequence: CASSSTDIWNTEAFF. As DNA, the CDR3 is TGTGCCAGCAGTTCTACGGACATCTGGAACACTGAAGCTTTCTTT.

A note on this clone: Additional DNA sequences in this sample encode the identical CDR3. The chain links TRBV28 to TRBJ1-2; D gene ambiguous. Germline V gives CDR1 MDHEN, CDR2 SYDVKM. There are 12 residues in the CDR3. V gave up 4 bases and J gave up 4 bases, with 7 bases separating them. The CDR3 protein is CASSSRGYGYTF. CDR3 nucleotide sequence: TGTGCCAGCAGTTCCCGGGGCTATGGCTACACCTTC.

The chain links TRBV7-8 to TRBJ1-4; TRBD1 is a possible D gene (6 bases). V was pared by 1 base and J by 9 bases, with 12 bases between. CDR1 SGHVS and CDR2 FQNEAQ come from the germline V gene. The CDR3 totals 14 residues. CDR3: CASSLGAGVQKLFF. CDR3 coding DNA: TGTGCCAGCAGCTTAGGGGCAGGGGTTCAAAAACTGTTTTTT. Looking up the rest from reference TRBV7-8 and TRBJ1-4 gives the full variable domain: GAGVSQSPRYKVAKRGQDVALRCDPISGHVSLFWYQQALGQGPEFLTYFQNEAQLDKSGLPSDRFFAERPEGSVSTLKIQRTQQEDSAVYLCASSLGAGVQKLFFGSGTQLSVL.